This T cell receptor (beta chain) was recorded in a study of blood T cell repertoires in COVID-19. Clones were read by immunoSEQ multiplex PCR, and TCRdb kept only the in-frame ones, dropping some. Of approximately 100,000 clones in the sample, 70% to 90% are singletons; the top ten hold 12%. Germline V gene lookup returns CDR1 SEHNR and CDR2 FQNEAQ (reference sequence). CDR3 size: 13 residues. The V end lost 2 bases, the J end lost 1 base, and 5 bases lay between the germline ends. The sequencing input was peripheral blood. The J gene is TRBJ1-1, the V gene TRBV7-9; weak D call: TRBD1 (5 bases). The TCR sequence derives from a human donor in a cohort sampled during active COVID-19. This CDR3 is CASSLQGNTEAFF. As DNA, the CDR3 is TGTGCCAGCAGCTTACAGGGGAACACTGAAGCTTTCTTT.